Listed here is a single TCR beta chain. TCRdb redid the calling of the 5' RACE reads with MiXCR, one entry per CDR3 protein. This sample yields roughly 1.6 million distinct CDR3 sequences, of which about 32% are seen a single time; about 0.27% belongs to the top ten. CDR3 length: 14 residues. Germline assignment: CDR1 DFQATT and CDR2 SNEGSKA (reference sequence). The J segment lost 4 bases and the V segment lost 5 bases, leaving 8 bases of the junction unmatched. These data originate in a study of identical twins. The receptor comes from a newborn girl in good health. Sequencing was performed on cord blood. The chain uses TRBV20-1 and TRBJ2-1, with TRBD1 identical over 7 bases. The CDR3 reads CSAVTGTAYNEQFF. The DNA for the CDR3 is TGCAGTGCTGTAACCGGGACAGCTTACAATGAGCAGTTCTTC.